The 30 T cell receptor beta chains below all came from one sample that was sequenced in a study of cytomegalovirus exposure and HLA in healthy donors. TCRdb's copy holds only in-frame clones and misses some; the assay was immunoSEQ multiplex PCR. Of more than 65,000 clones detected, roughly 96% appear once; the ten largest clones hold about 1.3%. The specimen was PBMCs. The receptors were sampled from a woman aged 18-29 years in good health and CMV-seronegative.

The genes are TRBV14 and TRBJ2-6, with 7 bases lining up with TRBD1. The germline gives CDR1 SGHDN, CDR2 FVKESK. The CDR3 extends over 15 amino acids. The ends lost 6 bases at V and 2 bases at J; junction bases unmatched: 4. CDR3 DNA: TGTGCCAGCAGTCACAGGGGACCTGGGGCCAACGTCCTGACTTTC. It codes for CASSHRGPGANVLTF.

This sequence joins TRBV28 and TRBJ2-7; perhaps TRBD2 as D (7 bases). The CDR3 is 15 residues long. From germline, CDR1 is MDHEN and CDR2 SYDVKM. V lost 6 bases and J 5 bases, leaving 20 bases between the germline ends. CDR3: CASSPLLGGGDEQYF. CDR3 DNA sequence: TGTGCCAGCAGCCCACTACTGGGGGGGGGCGACGAGCAGTACTTC.

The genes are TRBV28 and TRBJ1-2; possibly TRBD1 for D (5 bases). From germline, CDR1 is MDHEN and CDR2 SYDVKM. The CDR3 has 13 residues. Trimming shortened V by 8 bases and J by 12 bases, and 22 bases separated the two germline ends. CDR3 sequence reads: CASGLPGLVNNTF. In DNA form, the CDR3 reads TGTGCCAGCGGGCTGCCGGGACTTGTAAACAACACCTTC.

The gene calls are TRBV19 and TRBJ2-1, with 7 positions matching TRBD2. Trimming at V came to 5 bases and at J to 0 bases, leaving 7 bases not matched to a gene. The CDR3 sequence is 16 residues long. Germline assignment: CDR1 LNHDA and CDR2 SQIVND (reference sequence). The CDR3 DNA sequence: TGTGCCAGTAGTTTCGCTAGCGGAGTCTCCTACAATGAGCAGTTCTTC. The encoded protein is CASSFASGVSYNEQFF.

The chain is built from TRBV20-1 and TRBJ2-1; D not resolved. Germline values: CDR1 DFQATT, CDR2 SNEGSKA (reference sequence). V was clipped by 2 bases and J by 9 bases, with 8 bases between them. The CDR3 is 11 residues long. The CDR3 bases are TGCAGTGCTAGACTAGTTATTGAGCAGTTCTTC. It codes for CSARLVIEQFF.

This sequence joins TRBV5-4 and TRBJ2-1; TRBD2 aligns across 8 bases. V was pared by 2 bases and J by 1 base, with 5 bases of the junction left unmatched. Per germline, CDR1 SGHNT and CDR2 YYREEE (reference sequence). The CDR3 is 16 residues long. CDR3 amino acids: CASSFSSGRSYNEQFF. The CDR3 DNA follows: TGTGCCAGCAGCTTCTCCAGCGGGAGATCCTACAATGAGCAGTTCTTC. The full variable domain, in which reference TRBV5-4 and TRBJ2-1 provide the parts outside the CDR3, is ETGVTQSPTHLIKTRGQQVTLRCSSQSGHNTVSWYQQALGQGPQFIFQYYREEENGRGNFPPRFSGLQFPNYSSELNVNALELDDSALYLCASSFSSGRSYNEQFFGPGTRLTVL.

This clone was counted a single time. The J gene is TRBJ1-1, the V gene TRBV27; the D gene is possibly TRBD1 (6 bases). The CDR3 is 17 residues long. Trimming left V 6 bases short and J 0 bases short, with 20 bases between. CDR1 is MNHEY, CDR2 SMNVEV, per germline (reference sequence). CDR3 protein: CASRRGGLGFMNTEAFF. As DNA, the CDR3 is TGTGCCAGCAGGAGGGGGGGGTTGGGGTTCATGAACACTGAAGCTTTCTTT.

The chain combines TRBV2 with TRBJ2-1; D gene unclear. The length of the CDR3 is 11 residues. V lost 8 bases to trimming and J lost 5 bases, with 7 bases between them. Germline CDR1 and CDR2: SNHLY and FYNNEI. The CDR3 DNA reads TGTGCCAGCTCCCCAGACAATGAGCAGTTCTTC. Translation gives CASSPDNEQFF.

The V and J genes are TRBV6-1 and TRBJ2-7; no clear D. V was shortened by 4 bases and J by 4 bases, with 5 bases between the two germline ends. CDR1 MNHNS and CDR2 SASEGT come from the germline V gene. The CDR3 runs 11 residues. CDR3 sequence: CASSAYYEQYF. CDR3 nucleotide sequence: TGTGCCAGCAGTGCTTATTACGAGCAGTACTTC.

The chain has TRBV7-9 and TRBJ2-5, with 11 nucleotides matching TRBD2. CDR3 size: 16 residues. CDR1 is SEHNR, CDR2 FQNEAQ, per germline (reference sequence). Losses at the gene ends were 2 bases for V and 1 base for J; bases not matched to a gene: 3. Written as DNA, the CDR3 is TGTGCCAGCAGCTTACCGGGACTAGCGGTCCAAGAGACCCAGTACTTC. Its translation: CASSLPGLAVQETQYF.

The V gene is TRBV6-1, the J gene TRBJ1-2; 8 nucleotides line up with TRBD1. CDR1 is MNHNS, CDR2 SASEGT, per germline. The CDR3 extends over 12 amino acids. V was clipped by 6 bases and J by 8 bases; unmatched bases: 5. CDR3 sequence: CASSEGQEGYTF. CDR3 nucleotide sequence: TGTGCCAGCAGCGAGGGACAGGAGGGCTACACCTTC.

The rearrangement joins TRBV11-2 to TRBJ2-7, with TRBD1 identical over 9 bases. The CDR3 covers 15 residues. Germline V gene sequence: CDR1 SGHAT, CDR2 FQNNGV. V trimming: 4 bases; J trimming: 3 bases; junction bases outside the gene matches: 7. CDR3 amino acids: CASSWLGTGLYEQYF. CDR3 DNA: TGTGCCAGCAGCTGGTTAGGGACAGGGCTCTACGAGCAGTACTTC.

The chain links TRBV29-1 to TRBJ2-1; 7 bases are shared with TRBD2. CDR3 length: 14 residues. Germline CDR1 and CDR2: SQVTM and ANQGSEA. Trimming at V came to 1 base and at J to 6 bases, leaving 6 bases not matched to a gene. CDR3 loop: CSVEGGGFVNEQFF. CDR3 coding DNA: TGCAGCGTTGAAGGGGGGGGATTCGTCAATGAGCAGTTCTTC.

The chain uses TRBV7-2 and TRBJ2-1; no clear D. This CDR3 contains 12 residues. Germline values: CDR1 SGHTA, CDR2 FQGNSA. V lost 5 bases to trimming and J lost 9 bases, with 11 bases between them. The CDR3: CASSPTNREQFF. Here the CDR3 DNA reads TGTGCCAGCAGCCCCACTAATCGTGAGCAGTTCTTC.

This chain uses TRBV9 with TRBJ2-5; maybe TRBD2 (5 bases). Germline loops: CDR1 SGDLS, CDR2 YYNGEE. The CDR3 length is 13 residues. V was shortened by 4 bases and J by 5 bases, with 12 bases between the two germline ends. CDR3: CASSKAGGETQYF. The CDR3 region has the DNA TGTGCCAGCAGCAAGGCAGGCGGGGAGACCCAGTACTTC.

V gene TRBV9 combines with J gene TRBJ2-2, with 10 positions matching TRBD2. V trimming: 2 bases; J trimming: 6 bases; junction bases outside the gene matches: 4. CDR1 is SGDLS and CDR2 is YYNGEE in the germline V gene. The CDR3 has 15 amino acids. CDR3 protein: CASSVSGRVSGELFF. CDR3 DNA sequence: TGTGCCAGCAGCGTGAGCGGGAGGGTGTCCGGGGAGCTGTTTTTT.

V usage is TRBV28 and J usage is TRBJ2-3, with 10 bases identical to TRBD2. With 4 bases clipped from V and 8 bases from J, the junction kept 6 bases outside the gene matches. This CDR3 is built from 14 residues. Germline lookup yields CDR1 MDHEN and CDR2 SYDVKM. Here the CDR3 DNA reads TGTGCCAGCAGTTCGGGTAGCGGGAGGCGTACGCAGTATTTT. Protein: CASSSGSGRRTQYF.

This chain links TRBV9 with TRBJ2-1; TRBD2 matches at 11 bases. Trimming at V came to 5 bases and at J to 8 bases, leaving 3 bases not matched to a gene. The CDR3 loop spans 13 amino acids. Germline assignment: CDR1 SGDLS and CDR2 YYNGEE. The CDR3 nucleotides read TGTGCCAGCAGGACTAGCGGGAAGGATGAGCAGTTCTTC. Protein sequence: CASRTSGKDEQFF.

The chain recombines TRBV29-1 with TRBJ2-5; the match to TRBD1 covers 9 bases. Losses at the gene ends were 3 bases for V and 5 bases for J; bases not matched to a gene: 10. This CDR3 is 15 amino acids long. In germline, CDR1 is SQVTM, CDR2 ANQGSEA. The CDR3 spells CSVEIRDRVWETQYF. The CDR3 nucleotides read TGCAGCGTTGAGATCCGGGACAGGGTCTGGGAGACCCAGTACTTC.

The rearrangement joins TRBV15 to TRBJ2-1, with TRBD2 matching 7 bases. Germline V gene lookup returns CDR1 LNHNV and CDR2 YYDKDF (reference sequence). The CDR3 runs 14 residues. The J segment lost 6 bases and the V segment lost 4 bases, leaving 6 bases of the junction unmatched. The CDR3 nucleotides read TGTGCCACCAGCAAAGGGACTACACGCAATGAGCAGTTCTTC. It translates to CATSKGTTRNEQFF.

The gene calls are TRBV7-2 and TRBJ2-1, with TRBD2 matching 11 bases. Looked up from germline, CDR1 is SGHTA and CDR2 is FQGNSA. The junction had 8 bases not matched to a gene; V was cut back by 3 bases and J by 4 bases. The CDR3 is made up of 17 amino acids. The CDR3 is CASSFYPGLAAYNEQFF. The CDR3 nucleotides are TGTGCCAGCAGCTTCTACCCGGGACTAGCGGCATACAATGAGCAGTTCTTC.

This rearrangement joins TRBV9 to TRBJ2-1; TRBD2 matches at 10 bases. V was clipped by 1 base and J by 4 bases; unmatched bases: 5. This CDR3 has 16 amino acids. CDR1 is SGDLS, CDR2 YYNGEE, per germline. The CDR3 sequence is CASSVRLAGVYNEQFF. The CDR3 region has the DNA TGTGCCAGCAGCGTACGCCTAGCGGGAGTATACAATGAGCAGTTCTTC.

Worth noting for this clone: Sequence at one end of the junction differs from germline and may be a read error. The CDR3 sequence: CVSSHRRTEETQYF. As DNA, the CDR3 is TGTGTCAGCAGCCACCGGAGGACCGAAGAGACCCAGTACTTC. The gene calls are TRBV13 and TRBJ2-5, with D perhaps matching TRBD2 (5 bases). The length of the CDR3 is 14 residues. CDR1 is PRHDT, CDR2 FYEKMQ, per germline (reference sequence).

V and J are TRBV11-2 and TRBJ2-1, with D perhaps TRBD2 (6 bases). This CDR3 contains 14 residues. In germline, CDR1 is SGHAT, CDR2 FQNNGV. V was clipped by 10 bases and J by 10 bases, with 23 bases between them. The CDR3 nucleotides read TGTGCCACCACCGAGAGGTGGGAAAGCGGGGAGCAGTTCTTC. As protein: CATTERWESGEQFF.

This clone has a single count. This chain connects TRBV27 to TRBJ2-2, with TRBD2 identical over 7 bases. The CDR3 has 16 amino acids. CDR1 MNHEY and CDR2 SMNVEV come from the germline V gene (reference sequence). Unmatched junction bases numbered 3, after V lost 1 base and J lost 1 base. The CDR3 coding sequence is TGTGCCAGCAGTTTATTCCTAGCGGAGAACACCGGGGAGCTGTTTTTT. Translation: CASSLFLAENTGELFF.

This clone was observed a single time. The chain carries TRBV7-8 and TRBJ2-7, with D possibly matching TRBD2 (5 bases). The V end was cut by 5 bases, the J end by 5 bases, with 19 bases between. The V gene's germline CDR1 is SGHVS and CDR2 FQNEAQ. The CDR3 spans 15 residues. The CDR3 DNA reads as TGTGCCAGCAGCCCCAGAAGGGCTACCGGGGACGAGCAGTACTTC. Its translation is CASSPRRATGDEQYF.

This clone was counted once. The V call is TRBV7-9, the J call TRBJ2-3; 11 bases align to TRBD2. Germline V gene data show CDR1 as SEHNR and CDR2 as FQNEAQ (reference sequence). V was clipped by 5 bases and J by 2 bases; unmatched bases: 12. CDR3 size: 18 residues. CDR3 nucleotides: TGTGCCAGCAGCCAAGGGACTAGCGGAATACCTGCCACAGATACGCAGTATTTT. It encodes CASSQGTSGIPATDTQYF.

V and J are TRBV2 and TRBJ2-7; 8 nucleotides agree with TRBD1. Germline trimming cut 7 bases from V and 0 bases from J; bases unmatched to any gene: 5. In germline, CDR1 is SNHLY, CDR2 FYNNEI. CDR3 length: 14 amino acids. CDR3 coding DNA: TGTGCCAGCAAGGACAGGGTCGCCTCCTACGAGCAGTACTTC. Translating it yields CASKDRVASYEQYF.

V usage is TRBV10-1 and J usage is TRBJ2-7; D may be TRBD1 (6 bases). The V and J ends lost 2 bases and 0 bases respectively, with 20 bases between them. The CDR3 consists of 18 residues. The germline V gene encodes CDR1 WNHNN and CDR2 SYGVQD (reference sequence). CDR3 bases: TGCGCCAGCAGTGAGAAGGGGACCCGGGACAAGAGCTCCTACGAGCAGTACTTC. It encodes CASSEKGTRDKSSYEQYF.

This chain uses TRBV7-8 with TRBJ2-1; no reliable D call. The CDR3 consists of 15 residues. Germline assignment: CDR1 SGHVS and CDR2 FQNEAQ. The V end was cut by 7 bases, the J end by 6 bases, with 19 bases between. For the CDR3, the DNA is TGTGCCAGCAAAACCGACCCCTTTGGGCCCAATGAGCAGTTCTTC. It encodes CASKTDPFGPNEQFF.